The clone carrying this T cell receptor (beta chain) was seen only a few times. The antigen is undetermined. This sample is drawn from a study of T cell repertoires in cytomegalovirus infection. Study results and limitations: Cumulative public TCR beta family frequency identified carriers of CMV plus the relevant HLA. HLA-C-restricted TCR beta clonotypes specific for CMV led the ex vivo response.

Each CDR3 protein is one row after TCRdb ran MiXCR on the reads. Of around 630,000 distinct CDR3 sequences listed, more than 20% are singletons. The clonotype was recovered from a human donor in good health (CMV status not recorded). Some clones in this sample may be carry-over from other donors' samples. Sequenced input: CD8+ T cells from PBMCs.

The DNA for the CDR3 is TGTGCCAGCAGTGGGCCCGGATACATTCAGTACTTC. It translates to CASSGPGYIQYF. This sequence joins TRBV27 and TRBJ2-4; D unresolved. Between the trimmed V and J ends, which lost 5 bases and 8 bases, there was a span of 10 bases. The CDR3 is made up of 12 amino acids. CDR1 is MNHEY, CDR2 SMNVEV, per germline (reference sequence).